Sequencing of this T cell receptor beta chain was carried out in a study of cytomegalovirus exposure and HLA in healthy donors. Study-wide findings and caveats: Among TCR beta chains, those listed as cytomegalovirus-associated numbered some 160.

Comment on this clone: Its specificity is unknown.

In the PCR, 60 Vbeta and 13 Jbeta primers were used. Using immunoSEQ multiplex PCR, the repertoire was profiled, and TCRdb retains in-frame clones only, with some absent. This sample yields tens of thousands of clones, of which approximately 65% are seen a single time; 5.5% belongs to the top ten. The V segment lost 5 bases and the J segment 4 bases; nucleotides outside the gene matches: 15. Per the germline V gene, CDR1 is MDHEN and CDR2 is SYDVKM. The CDR3 has 17 residues. The sequence derives from a woman aged 30 to 39 in good health and CMV-seropositive. V and J are TRBV28 and TRBJ1-1; 8 bases map to TRBD1. Sample: PBMCs. The CDR3 DNA reads as TGTGCCAGCAGTGCCCCCGGCGGGGGGGGACAGGCCACTGAAGCTTTCTTT. Its protein product is CASSAPGGGGQATEAFF.